The entry below describes one T cell receptor (beta chain). What it binds is unknown. The data stem from a study of T-cell memory formation after mild COVID-19. Study context: Clusters were largely donor specific. The study's findings and limits: That cross-reactive memory joined was suggested by some responding clones appearing in pre-infection memory. For contracting clones, CD4+ ones sat mainly in CM and EM, CD8+ in EMRA.

UMIs and sample barcodes were carried by the TCR alpha and TCR beta cDNA libraries that 5'RACE produced using constant-segment primers. TCRdb reprocessed the 5' RACE reads with MiXCR, giving one entry per CDR3 protein. This table holds about 560,000 distinct CDR3 sequences, 17% found once. Germline V gene lookup returns CDR1 SGHRS and CDR2 YFSETQ. V was clipped by 1 base and J by 2 bases; unmatched bases: 3. The CDR3 consists of 17 residues. The chain is built from TRBV5-1 and TRBJ2-2; 12 bases agree with TRBD2. Sequencing used PBMCs or a T cell subset sorted from them (not recorded which). The sequence was obtained from an adult woman who had mild COVID-19 (a few samples of this study predate the infection). Cell type and time point are not known. The CDR3 DNA reads as TGCGCCAGCAGCTTGTTGGGACTAGCGGGCAACACCGGGGAGCTGTTTTTT. Translation gives CASSLLGLAGNTGELFF. The full variable domain, with the rest looked up from reference TRBV5-1 and TRBJ2-2, is KAGVTQTPRYLIKTRGQQVTLSCSPISGHRSVSWYQQTPGQGLQFLFEYFSETQRNKGNFPGRFSGRQFSNSRSEMNVSTLELGDSALYLCASSLLGLAGNTGELFFGEGSRLTVL.